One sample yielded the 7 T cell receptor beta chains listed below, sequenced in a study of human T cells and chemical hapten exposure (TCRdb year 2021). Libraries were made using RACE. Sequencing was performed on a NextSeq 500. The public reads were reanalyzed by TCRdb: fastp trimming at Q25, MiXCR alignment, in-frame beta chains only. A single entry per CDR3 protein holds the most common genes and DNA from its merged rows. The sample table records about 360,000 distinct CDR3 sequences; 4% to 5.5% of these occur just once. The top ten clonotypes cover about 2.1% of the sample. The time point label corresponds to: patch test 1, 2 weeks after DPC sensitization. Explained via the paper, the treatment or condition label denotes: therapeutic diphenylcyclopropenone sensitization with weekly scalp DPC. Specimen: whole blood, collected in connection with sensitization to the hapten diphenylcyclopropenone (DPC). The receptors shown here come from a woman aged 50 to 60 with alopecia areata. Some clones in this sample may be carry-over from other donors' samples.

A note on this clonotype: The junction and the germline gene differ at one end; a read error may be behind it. The CDR3 reads CASSQDRKGGTPSF. The CDR3 region has the DNA TGTGCCAGCAGCCAAGATAGGAAAGGCGGGACTCCGTCCTTC. The chain recombines TRBV14 with TRBJ2-1; weak D call: TRBD2 (6 bases). This CDR3 has 14 residues. Germline assignment: CDR1 SGHDN and CDR2 FVKESK.

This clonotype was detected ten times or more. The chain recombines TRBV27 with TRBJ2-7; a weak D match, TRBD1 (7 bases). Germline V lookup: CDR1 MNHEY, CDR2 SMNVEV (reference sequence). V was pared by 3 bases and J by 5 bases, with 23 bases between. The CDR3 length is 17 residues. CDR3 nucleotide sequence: TGTGCCAGCAGTTTTTCTCTGAGTATGCAGGGGGGCCACGAGCAGTACTTC. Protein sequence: CASSFSLSMQGGHEQYF.

The DNA of the CDR3 is TGTGCCAGCAGCCAAGATGGCAGGACTAGGATGAATGAGCAGTTCTTC. It encodes CASSQDGRTRMNEQFF. The V gene is TRBV3-1, the J gene TRBJ2-1; 7 bases line up with TRBD2. The J segment lost 7 bases and the V segment lost 0 bases, leaving 9 bases of the junction unmatched. Looked up from germline, CDR1 is LGHDT and CDR2 is YNNKEL (reference sequence). This CDR3 comprises 16 residues.

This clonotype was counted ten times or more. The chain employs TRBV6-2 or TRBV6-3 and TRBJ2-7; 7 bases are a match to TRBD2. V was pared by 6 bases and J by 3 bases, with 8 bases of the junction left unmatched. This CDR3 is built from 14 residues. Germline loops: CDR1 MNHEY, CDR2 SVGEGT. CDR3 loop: CASRHLAEVYEQYF. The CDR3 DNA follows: TGTGCCAGCAGGCACCTAGCGGAGGTCTACGAGCAGTACTTC.

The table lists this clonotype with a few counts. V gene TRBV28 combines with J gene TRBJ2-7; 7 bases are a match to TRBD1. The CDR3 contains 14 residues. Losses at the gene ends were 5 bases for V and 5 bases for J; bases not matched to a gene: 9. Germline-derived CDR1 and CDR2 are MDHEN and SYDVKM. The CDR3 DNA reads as TGTGCCAGCAGTCCGCGGACAGGTTCTCACGAGCAGTACTTC. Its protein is CASSPRTGSHEQYF.

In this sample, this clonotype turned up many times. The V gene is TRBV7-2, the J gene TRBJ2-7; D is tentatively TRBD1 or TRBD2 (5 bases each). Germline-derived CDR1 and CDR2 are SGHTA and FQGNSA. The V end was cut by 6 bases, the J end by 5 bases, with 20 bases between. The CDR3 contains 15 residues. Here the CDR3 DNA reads TGTGCCAGCAGACCCATCCGGGACCTCGACCACGAGCAGTACTTC. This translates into CASRPIRDLDHEQYF.

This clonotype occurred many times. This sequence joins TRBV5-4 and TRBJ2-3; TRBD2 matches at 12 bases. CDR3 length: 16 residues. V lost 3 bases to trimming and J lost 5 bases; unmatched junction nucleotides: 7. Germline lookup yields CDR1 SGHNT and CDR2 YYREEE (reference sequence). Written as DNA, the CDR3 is TGTGCCAGCAGCTCCATGACTAGCGGGGGCGGAGATACGCAGTATTTT. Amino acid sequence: CASSSMTSGGGDTQYF. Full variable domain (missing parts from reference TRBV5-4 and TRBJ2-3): ETGVTQSPTHLIKTRGQQVTLRCSSQSGHNTVSWYQQALGQGPQFIFQYYREEENGRGNFPPRFSGLQFPNYSSELNVNALELDDSALYLCASSSMTSGGGDTQYFGPGTRLTVL.